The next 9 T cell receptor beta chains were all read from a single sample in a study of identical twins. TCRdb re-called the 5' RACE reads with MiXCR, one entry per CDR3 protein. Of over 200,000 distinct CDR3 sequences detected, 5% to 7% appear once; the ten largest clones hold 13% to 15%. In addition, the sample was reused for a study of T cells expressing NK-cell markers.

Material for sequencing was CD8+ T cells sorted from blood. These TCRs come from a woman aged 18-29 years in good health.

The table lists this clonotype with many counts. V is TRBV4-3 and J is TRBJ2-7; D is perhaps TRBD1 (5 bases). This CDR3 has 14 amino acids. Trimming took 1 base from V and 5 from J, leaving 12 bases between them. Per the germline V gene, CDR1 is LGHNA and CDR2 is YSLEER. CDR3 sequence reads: CASSQGRQFHEQYF. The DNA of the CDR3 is TGCGCCAGCAGCCAAGGCCGACAGTTCCACGAGCAGTACTTC.

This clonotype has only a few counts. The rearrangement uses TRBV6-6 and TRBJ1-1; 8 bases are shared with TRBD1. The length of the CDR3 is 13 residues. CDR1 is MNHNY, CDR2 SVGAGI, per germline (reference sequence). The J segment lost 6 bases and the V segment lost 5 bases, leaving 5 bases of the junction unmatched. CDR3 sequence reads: CASSDDRGSEAFF. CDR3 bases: TGTGCCAGCAGTGACGACAGGGGCTCTGAAGCTTTCTTT.

Here the CDR3 reads CASSDPGQGPYEQYF. The CDR3 DNA reads TGTGCCAGCAGCGATCCGGGACAGGGACCCTACGAGCAGTACTTC. The chain combines TRBV7-2 with TRBJ2-7; 9 nucleotides line up with TRBD1. This CDR3 comprises 15 residues. The germline V gene encodes CDR1 SGHTA and CDR2 FQGNSA. J gave up 2 bases and V 5 bases, and 7 bases lay outside the gene matches.

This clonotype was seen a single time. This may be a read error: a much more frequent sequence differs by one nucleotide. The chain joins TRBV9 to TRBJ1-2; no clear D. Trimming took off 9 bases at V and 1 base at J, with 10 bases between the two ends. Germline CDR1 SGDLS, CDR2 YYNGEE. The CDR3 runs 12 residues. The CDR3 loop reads CAIRSDNYGYTF. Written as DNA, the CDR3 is TGTGCCATCAGATCTGATAACTATGGCTACACCTTC.

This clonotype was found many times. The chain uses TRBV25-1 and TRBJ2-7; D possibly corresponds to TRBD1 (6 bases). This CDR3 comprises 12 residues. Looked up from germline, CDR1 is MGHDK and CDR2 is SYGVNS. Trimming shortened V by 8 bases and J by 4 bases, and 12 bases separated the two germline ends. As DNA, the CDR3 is TGTGCCAGCGGCCAAACAGGGTACGAGCAGTACTTC. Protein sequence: CASGQTGYEQYF.

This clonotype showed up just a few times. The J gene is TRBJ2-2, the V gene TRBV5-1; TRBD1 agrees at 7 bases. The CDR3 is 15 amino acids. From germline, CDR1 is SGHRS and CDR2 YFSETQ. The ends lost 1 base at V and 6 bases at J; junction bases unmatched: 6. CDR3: CASSLYRGRAGELFF. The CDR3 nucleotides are TGCGCCAGCAGCTTGTATAGGGGGCGCGCCGGGGAGCTGTTTTTT. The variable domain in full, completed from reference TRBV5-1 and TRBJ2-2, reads KAGVTQTPRYLIKTRGQQVTLSCSPISGHRSVSWYQQTPGQGLQFLFEYFSETQRNKGNFPGRFSGRQFSNSRSEMNVSTLELGDSALYLCASSLYRGRAGELFFGEGSRLTVL.

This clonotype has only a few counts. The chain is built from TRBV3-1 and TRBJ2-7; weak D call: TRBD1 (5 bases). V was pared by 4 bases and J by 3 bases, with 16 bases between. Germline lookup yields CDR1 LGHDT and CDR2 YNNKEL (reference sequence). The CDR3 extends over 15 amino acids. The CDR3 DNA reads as TGTGCCAGCAGCCCCCCGGGCAGGGAAATCTACGAGCAGTACTTC. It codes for CASSPPGREIYEQYF.

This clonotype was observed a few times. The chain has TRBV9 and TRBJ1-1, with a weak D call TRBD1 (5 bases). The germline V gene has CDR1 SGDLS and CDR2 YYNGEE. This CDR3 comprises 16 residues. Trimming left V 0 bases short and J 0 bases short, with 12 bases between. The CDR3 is CASSVAPTDLNTEAFF. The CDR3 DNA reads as TGTGCCAGCAGCGTAGCGCCGACAGACTTGAACACTGAAGCTTTCTTT.

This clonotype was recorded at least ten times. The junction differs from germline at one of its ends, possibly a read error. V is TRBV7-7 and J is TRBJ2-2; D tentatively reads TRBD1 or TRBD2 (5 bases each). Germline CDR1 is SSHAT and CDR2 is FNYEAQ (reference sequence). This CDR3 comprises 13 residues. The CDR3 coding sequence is TGTGCTAGCAGTCCGGTGGGGGCCGGGGAGCTGTTTTTT. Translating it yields CASSPVGAGELFF.